The T cell receptor (beta chain) described here comes from a study of a mutant IDH1 vaccine in newly diagnosed glioma. Study-wide background: Treated patients showed a male proportion of around 62%, a female proportion of about 40%, and a mean age of approximately 40 years. Radiotherapy, temozolomide, or both had been given previously, and both were given to most.

Sequencing used immunoSEQ multiplex PCR; TCRdb keeps in-frame clones, though not all of them. The sample yields roughly 99,000 clones, 85% to 90% seen once. The sample's time point: baseline, week 1 (first vaccination visit). Treatment noted: pre-vaccination baseline after standard-of-care therapy. Diagnosis in the donors showed new WHO grade 3 or 4 astrocytomas that were IDH1-mutant and ATRX-lost. The CDR3 totals 14 residues. The germline V gene encodes CDR1 SGDLS and CDR2 YYNGEE. V trimming: 4 bases; J trimming: 6 bases; junction bases outside the gene matches: 9. This sample comprised PBMCs, obtained from a glioma patient treated with radiotherapy, temozolomide or both. This chain connects TRBV9 to TRBJ1-1, with 7 bases lining up with TRBD1. This TCR was sampled from a woman in her forties or fifties with glioma. CDR3 nucleotide sequence: TGTGCCAGCAGCCCGAAGGGGAGGGGGCCTGAAGCTTTCTTT. Amino acids: CASSPKGRGPEAFF.